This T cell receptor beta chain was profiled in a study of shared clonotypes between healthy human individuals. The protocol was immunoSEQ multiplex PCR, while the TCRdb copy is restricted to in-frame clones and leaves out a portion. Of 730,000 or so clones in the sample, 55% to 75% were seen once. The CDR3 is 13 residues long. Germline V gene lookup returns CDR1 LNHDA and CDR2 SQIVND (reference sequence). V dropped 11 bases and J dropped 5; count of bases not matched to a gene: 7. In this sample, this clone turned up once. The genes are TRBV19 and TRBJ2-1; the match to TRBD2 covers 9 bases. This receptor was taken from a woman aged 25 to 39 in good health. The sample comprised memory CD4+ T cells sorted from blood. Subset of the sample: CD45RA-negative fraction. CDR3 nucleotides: TGTGCCGTAGGGACTAGCACAGACAATGAGCAGTTCTTC. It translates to CAVGTSTDNEQFF. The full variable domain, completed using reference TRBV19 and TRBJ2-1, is DGGITQSPKYLFRKEGQNVTLSCEQNLNHDAMYWYRQDPGQGLRLIYYSQIVNDFQKGDIAEGYSVSREKKESFPLTVTSAQKNPTAFYLCAVGTSTDNEQFFGPGTRLTVL.